The TCR beta chain under discussion was sequenced for a study of vaccination and CD4 T cells after COVID-19. This clonotype was seen a handful of times. The target antigen is unknown. Treatment in this sample: approximately nine-day PBMC culture with coronavirus spike peptide pools or control peptides (ViraFEST assay). Scientists ran DNA taken from cultured CD4+ T cells through the Oncomine TCR Beta short-read assay for sequencing. MiXCR, run by TCRdb on the PCR reads, gives a single entry per CDR3 protein. The sample includes approximately 10,000 distinct CDR3 sequences, 55% to 65% of them seen just once. Material for sequencing was CD4+ T cells from blood, cultured in vitro. The sequence was obtained from a human donor who had recovered from COVID-19.

Written as DNA, the CDR3 is TGTGCCTGGAGCGGTCAAGGCTCTCTGCCCCAGCATTTT. This translates into CAWSGQGSLPQHF. The rearrangement links TRBV30 to TRBJ1-5; D is ambiguous. There are 13 residues in the CDR3. V lost 3 bases to trimming and J lost 9 bases, with 15 bases between them. Germline V CDR1 and CDR2: GTSNPN, SVGIG (reference sequence).